One and the same sample provided the 3 T cell receptor beta chains below, sequenced in a study of cytomegalovirus exposure and HLA in healthy donors. Vbeta (60) and Jbeta (13) primers were used in the PCR. TCRdb's table, derived via immunoSEQ multiplex PCR, lists solely in-frame clones and lacks some. The sample holds 200,000 or so clones, about 78% seen once. Sequenced input: PBMCs. These receptors were taken from a male donor in good health and CMV-seronegative.

The V and J genes are TRBV7-2 and TRBJ2-5; weak D call: TRBD2 (6 bases). V lost 4 bases and J lost 0, with 15 bases in between. The CDR3 totals 16 residues. Germline CDR1 reads SGHTA; CDR2 reads FQGNSA. DNA for the CDR3: TGTGCCAGCAGCTCCCGCGGGACTCCGTACCAAGAGACCCAGTACTTC. Amino acids: CASSSRGTPYQETQYF. Full variable domain (outside the CDR3, taken from reference TRBV7-2 and TRBJ2-5): GAGVSQSPSNKVTEKGKDVELRCDPISGHTALYWYRQSLGQGLEFLIYFQGNSAPDKSGLPSDRFSAERTGGSVSTLTIQRTQQEDSAVYLCASSSRGTPYQETQYFGPGTRLLVL.

This clone was seen a handful of times. V gene TRBV2 combines with J gene TRBJ1-3; 9 bases are a match to TRBD1. Per the germline V gene, CDR1 is SNHLY and CDR2 is FYNNEI. The CDR3 has 18 amino acids. Unmatched junction bases numbered 7, after V lost 1 base and J lost 0 bases. The CDR3 reads CASSEGFGTGTSGNTIYF. DNA of the CDR3: TGTGCCAGCAGTGAAGGATTCGGGACAGGGACCTCTGGAAACACCATATATTTT.

The chain joins TRBV28 to TRBJ1-6, with a weak D call TRBD1 (6 bases). V lost 6 bases to trimming and J lost 7 bases, with 16 bases between them. CDR1 MDHEN and CDR2 SYDVKM come from the germline V gene. The length of the CDR3 is 15 residues. CDR3 nucleotide sequence: TGTGCCAGCAGAACTACGGGACATTTAAATTCACCCCTCCACTTT. Its translation: CASRTTGHLNSPLHF.